This record covers a single T cell receptor (beta chain). Its antigen is as yet unknown. CDR1 SSHAT and CDR2 FNYEAQ come from the germline V gene (reference sequence). Deletions cut 2 bases from V and 2 bases from J, with 6 bases between. This CDR3 comprises 13 residues. As defined, naive CD8 cells were CD45RO-negative and positively selected for CCR7, with terminally differentiated effector memory CD45RA+ cells excluded. The data were taken from a study of shared clonotypes between healthy human individuals. Across the whole study: CD8 memory received one plate per donor, CD8 naive two, CD4 memory three and CD4 naive three.

Regarding the study as a whole: Across a handful of donors, naive CD4 shared roughly 5.2%, naive CD8 about 3.2%, memory CD4 roughly 2.1%, memory CD8 around 0.42%.

Template for every sorted-subset replicate PCR totaled about 0.2 ug DNA, some 30,000 T cell genomes. Using immunoSEQ multiplex PCR, the repertoire was profiled, and TCRdb retains in-frame clones only, with some absent. The sample holds about 1.9 million clones, around 93% seen once. The clonotype originates from a man younger than 35 in good health. Some clones in this sample may be carry-over from other donors' samples. The sequenced sample was naive CD8+ T cells from PBMCs. The chain has TRBV7-7 and TRBJ2-5; TRBD2 might be the D (5 bases). CDR3 amino acids: CASSLREQETQYF. In nucleotides, the CDR3 is TGTGCCAGCAGCTTACGGGAACAAGAGACCCAGTACTTC. The full variable domain, with the rest looked up from reference TRBV7-7 and TRBJ2-5, is GAGVSQSPRYKVTKRGQDVTLRCDPISSHATLYWYQQALGQGPEFLTYFNYEAQPDKSGLPSDRFSAERPEGSISTLTIQRTEQRDSAMYRCASSLREQETQYFGPGTRLLVL.